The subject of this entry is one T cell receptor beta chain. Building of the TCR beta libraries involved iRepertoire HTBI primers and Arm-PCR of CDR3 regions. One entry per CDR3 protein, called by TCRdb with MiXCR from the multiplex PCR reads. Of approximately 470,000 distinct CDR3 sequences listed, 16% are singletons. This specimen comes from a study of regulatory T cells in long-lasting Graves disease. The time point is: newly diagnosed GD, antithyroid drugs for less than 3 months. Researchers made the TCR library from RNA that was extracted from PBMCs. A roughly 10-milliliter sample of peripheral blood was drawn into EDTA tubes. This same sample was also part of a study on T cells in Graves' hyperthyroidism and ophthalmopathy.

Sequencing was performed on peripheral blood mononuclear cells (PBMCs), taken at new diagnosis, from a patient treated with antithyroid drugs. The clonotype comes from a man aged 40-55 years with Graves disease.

The CDR3 loop is CASSADPGAGGYTF. The CDR3 region has the DNA TGTGCCAGCAGCGCAGACCCGGGGGCCGGTGGCTACACCTTC. V usage is TRBV9 and J usage is TRBJ1-2, with D perhaps TRBD1 (6 bases). Germline CDR1 reads SGDLS; CDR2 reads YYNGEE. The V end was cut by 3 bases, the J end by 7 bases, with 16 bases between. The CDR3 has 14 residues.